The rows below give T cell receptor beta chains drawn from one sample of a study of vaccination effects on CD4 cells after COVID-19. The method was immunoSEQ multiplex PCR; TCRdb's version includes in-frame clones alone and lacks a portion of them. The data hold tens of thousands of clones, with 76% observed a single time. These receptors are not linked to any known antigen. The material was CD4+ T cells from PBMCs cultured with HCoV-OC43 spike peptides, obtained after COVID-19 vaccination. The receptors here all came from a human donor who received a COVID-19 vaccine. CDR3s include the opening cysteine and the closing phenylalanine or tryptophan. D genes are given only for firm matches. Part of the rows lack a size; the others show once, few, many or a class for expanded clones.

j_gene | d_gene | v_gene | abundance | CDR3aa | CDR3nt
TRBJ2-2 | TRBD2 | TRBV6-2/TRBV6-3 | - | CASSSGSGLAGGPGELFF | TGTGCCAGCAGTTCGGGGTCGGGACTAGCGGGGGGGCCCGGGGAGCTGTTTTTT
TRBJ1-5 | - | TRBV6-6 | - | CASSTQATGSNQPQHF | TGTGCCAGCAGTACTCAGGCAACAGGATCCAATCAGCCCCAGCATTTT
TRBJ2-5 | TRBD2 | TRBV14 | - | CASSPRGVETQYF | TGTGCCAGCAGCCCCCGGGGGGTGGAGACCCAGTACTTC
TRBJ1-2 | TRBD1 | TRBV9 | - | CASSVARGGYTF | TGTGCCAGCAGCGTAGCCAGGGGGGGTTACACCTTC
TRBJ1-1 | - | TRBV5-1 | - | CASRKTPFGTEAFF | TGCGCCAGCAGGAAGACCCCTTTCGGCACTGAAGCTTTCTTT
TRBJ2-1 | - | TRBV14 | - | CASSQDSGPGEQFF | TGTGCCAGCAGCCAAGATTCTGGGCCGGGTGAGCAGTTCTTC
TRBJ1-2 | - | TRBV15 | - | CATSRDPGFGYTF | TGTGCCACCAGCAGAGATCCGGGGTTTGGCTACACCTTC
TRBJ1-5 | - | TRBV30 | - | CAWSVQGRGNQPQHF | TGTGCCTGGAGTGTTCAGGGGCGAGGCAATCAGCCCCAGCATTTT
TRBJ2-5 | - | TRBV5-1 | few | CASSLGQETQYF | TGCGCCAGCAGCTTGGGCCAAGAGACCCAGTACTTC
TRBJ2-1 | - | TRBV24-1 | - | CATSDSQTSSGKYNEQFF | TGTGCCACCAGTGATTCGCAGACTAGTTCTGGAAAATACAATGAGCAGTTCTTC
TRBJ1-4 | - | TRBV5-1 | - | CASARVVNEKLFF | TGCGCCAGCGCGAGGGTGGTTAATGAAAAACTGTTTTTT
TRBJ1-2 | - | TRBV7-2 | once | CASSSGGIYGYTF | TGTGCCAGCAGCTCCGGAGGGATCTATGGCTACACCTTC
TRBJ1-5 | TRBD1 | TRBV18 | - | CASSIEQGVMQPQHF | TGTGCCAGCTCAATAGAGCAGGGGGTAATGCAGCCCCAGCATTTT
TRBJ2-3 | - | TRBV5-4 | once | CASSLLRSPNTQYF | TGTGCCAGCAGCTTACTTAGGTCCCCTAATACGCAGTATTTT
TRBJ2-4 | - | TRBV6-5 | - | CASSYDRENIQYF | TGTGCCAGCAGTTACGACCGTGAAAACATTCAGTACTTC
TRBJ1-4 | - | TRBV19 | - | CASSIQRGNEKLFF | TGTGCCAGTAGTATACAACGTGGTAATGAAAAACTGTTTTTT
TRBJ1-3 | - | TRBV5-6 | few | CASSFYSGNTIYF | TGTGCCAGCAGCTTTTACTCTGGAAACACCATATATTTT
TRBJ2-1 | - | TRBV4-3 | - | CASSQDNRLQFF | TGCGCCAGCAGCCAAGACAACAGGCTGCAGTTCTTC
TRBJ2-1 | - | TRBV18 | - | CASLESWGYNEQFF | TGTGCCAGCCTTGAGTCGTGGGGATACAATGAGCAGTTCTTC
TRBJ2-3 | - | TRBV5-1 | - | CASSLDTLSTDTQYF | TGCGCCAGCAGCTTGGACACTCTAAGCACAGATACGCAGTATTTT
TRBJ2-2 | TRBD1 | TRBV24-1 | - | CATRTGGTGELFF | TGTGCCACCCGGACAGGGGGGACCGGGGAGCTGTTTTTT
TRBJ2-3 | TRBD1 | TRBV5-8 | - | CASPVWTGRSTDTQYF | TGTGCCAGCCCCGTCTGGACAGGAAGAAGCACAGATACGCAGTATTTT
TRBJ2-3 | - | TRBV5-8 | - | CASSARGDGTDTQYF | TGTGCCAGCAGCGCCCGGGGAGACGGCACAGATACGCAGTATTTT
TRBJ1-1 | TRBD1 | TRBV5-1 | - | CASSWGTGGLNTEAFF | TGCGCCAGCAGCTGGGGGACAGGGGGCTTGAACACTGAAGCTTTCTTT
TRBJ1-4 | - | TRBV7-2 | - | CASSPGPNEKLFF | TGTGCCAGCAGCCCGGGGCCTAATGAAAAACTGTTTTTT
TRBJ1-2 | TRBD1 | TRBV7-9 | - | CASSLGHLKQGATNYGYTF | TGTGCCAGCAGCCTCGGACACTTAAAACAGGGGGCGACTAACTATGGCTACACCTTC
TRBJ2-3 | - | TRBV5-8 | - | CASPTLALPSTDTQYF | TGTGCCAGTCCGACCCTTGCGCTACCTAGCACAGATACGCAGTATTTT
TRBJ2-3 | TRBD2 | TRBV29-1 | - | CSVDGGEDTQYF | TGCAGCGTTGACGGGGGGGAGGATACGCAGTATTTT
TRBJ1-5 | - | TRBV7-2 | - | CASSLDSGNNQPQHF | TGTGCCAGCAGCTTAGACTCGGGTAACAATCAGCCCCAGCATTTT